This TCR beta chain stems from a study of cytomegalovirus exposure and HLA in healthy donors. Study-level results: A later analysis linked roughly 17,000 TCR beta sequences to HLA alleles at 0.05 false discovery rate. Sequencing depth roughly uniform across donors was assumed in presence/absence analyses.

Primers: 60 Vbeta forward and 13 Jbeta reverse. Assay used: immunoSEQ multiplex PCR; TCRdb lists only in-frame clones, some missing. The sample consists of a few hundred thousand clones, more than 60% of them appearing once. With respect to this clone: Its target is unknown.

The sample comprised PBMCs. The sequence came from a woman younger than 45 in good health and CMV-seronegative.

CDR3 sequence reads: CASSYSGGASYEQYF. In nucleotides, the CDR3 is TGTGCCAGCAGTTACTCGGGCGGGGCTTCCTACGAGCAGTACTTC. The rearrangement uses TRBV6-6 and TRBJ2-7; D might be TRBD2 (6 bases). The CDR3 is 15 residues long. The germline gives CDR1 MNHNY, CDR2 SVGAGI (reference sequence). Trimming removed 0 bases at V and 1 base at J, with 10 bases between.